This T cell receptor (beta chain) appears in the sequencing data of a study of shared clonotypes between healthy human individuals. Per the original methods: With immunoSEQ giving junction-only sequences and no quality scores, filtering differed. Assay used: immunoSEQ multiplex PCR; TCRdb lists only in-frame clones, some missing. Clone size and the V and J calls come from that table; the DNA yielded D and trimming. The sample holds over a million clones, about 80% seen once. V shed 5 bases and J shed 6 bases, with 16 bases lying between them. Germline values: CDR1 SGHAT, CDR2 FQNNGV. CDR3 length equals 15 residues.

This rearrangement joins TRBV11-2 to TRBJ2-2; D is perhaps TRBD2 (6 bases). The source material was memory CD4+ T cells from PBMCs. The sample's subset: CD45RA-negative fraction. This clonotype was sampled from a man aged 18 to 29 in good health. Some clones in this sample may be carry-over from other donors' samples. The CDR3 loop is CASSTRGVASGELFF. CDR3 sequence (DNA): TGTGCCAGCAGCACGCGGGGTGTAGCTTCCGGGGAGCTGTTTTTT.